This T cell receptor (beta chain) stems from a study of pediatric ulcerative colitis. Findings and caveats of the study: Clonal expansions reduced rectal repertoire diversity in acute severe colitis.

CDR1 MNHEY and CDR2 SVGAGI come from the germline V gene. The CDR3 length is 14 residues. V lost 1 base, J lost 8 bases, and 11 bases lay in between. The assay was run at survey level. Repertoires were generated with immunoSEQ multiplex PCR, while TCRdb's copy carries only in-frame clones and drops some. The table records about 64,000 clones, roughly nine tenths of them present only once. This clone was seen more than once but under ten times. Its target is unknown. The sequencing input was blood. The TCR sequence derives from a boy between 10 and 17 years old with severe ulcerative colitis. V and J are TRBV6-5 and TRBJ1-4; D may be TRBD1 (5 bases). The CDR3 DNA is TGTGCCAGCAGTTACTTGGGAGGGGACGAAAAACTGTTTTTT. Its protein product is CASSYLGGDEKLFF.